These 29 T cell receptor beta chains originate from one sample sequenced in a study of blood T cell repertoires in COVID-19. The table came from immunoSEQ multiplex PCR; TCRdb's copy has only in-frame clones and leaves some out. The sample lists hundreds of thousands of clones, around 89% occurring once. Sequences were obtained from PBMCs or T cells enriched from blood (not recorded which). The source of these receptors is a woman aged 45-65 years who had recovered from COVID-19.

The rearrangement joins TRBV4-3 to TRBJ1-6; 7 bases align to TRBD1. CDR1 and CDR2 from the germline V gene are LGHNA and YSLEER. CDR3 length equals 18 residues. Trimming at V came to 4 bases and at J to 2 bases, leaving 11 bases not matched to a gene. The CDR3, as DNA: TGCGCCAGCAGCCGAGCAATAGGCGGGACAGCCTATAATTCACCCCTCCACTTT. It encodes CASSRAIGGTAYNSPLHF.

The V and J genes are TRBV20-1 and TRBJ2-7; D ambiguous. With 3 bases removed from V and 4 bases from J, the gap between germline ends came to 19 bases. The germline V gene has CDR1 DFQATT and CDR2 SNEGSKA (reference sequence). The CDR3 extends over 15 amino acids. The CDR3, as DNA: TGCAGTGCTAGTGACATGACAACCGTTCGGTACGAGCAGTACTTC. Translated, it gives CSASDMTTVRYEQYF.

The gene calls are TRBV27 and TRBJ1-1; 8 nucleotides align to TRBD1. The V gene's germline CDR1 is MNHEY and CDR2 SMNVEV (reference sequence). The CDR3 extends over 15 amino acids. V lost 5 bases and J lost 4; bases outside the gene matches: 9. The CDR3 protein is CASSPHRGVGTEAFF. CDR3 in DNA: TGTGCCAGCAGTCCTCACAGGGGGGTCGGCACTGAAGCTTTCTTT.

The gene calls are TRBV14 and TRBJ2-3, with 7 nucleotides matching TRBD1. V lost 1 base, J lost 5 bases, and 6 bases stayed unmatched. This CDR3 is 15 amino acids long. Germline loops: CDR1 SGHDN, CDR2 FVKESK. CDR3 in amino acids: CASSQVHRGIDTQYF. The CDR3, as DNA: TGTGCCAGCAGCCAAGTGCACAGGGGAATAGATACGCAGTATTTT.

This clone was found once. The gene calls are TRBV27 and TRBJ1-5; 8 nucleotides align to TRBD1. This CDR3 contains 15 residues. V shed 6 bases, J shed 4 bases, and the junction held 8 bases outside the gene matches. Germline V CDR1 and CDR2: MNHEY, SMNVEV (reference sequence). The CDR3: CASSWTGLGNQPQHF. Written as DNA, the CDR3 is TGTGCCAGCAGCTGGACAGGGCTTGGGAATCAGCCCCAGCATTTT.

The chain joins TRBV25-1 to TRBJ2-7; 9 positions match TRBD1. The germline gives CDR1 MGHDK, CDR2 SYGVNS. V dropped 6 bases and J dropped 3; count of bases not matched to a gene: 3. The CDR3 runs to 13 residues. CDR3 DNA: TGTGCCAGCAGACAGGGGGCCATCTACGAGCAGTACTTC. Its protein product is CASRQGAIYEQYF.

The V gene is TRBV10-1, the J gene TRBJ2-3; D gene unclear. The V end lost 11 bases, the J end lost 8 bases, and 14 bases lay between the germline ends. CDR1 is WNHNN and CDR2 is SYGVQD in the germline V gene (reference sequence). The CDR3 runs to 11 residues. This chain's CDR3 is CACRRRFTQYF. In DNA, the CDR3 is TGCGCCTGCCGGCGGCGGTTTACGCAGTATTTT.

This chain links TRBV5-1 with TRBJ1-2, with D possibly being TRBD1 (5 bases). Between the trimmed V and J ends, which lost 3 bases and 6 bases, there was a span of 12 bases. The CDR3 is 13 residues long. The germline V gene has CDR1 SGHRS and CDR2 YFSETQ. The CDR3 DNA follows: TGCGCCAGCAGCTACGACAGTCCCAATGGCTACACCTTC. It encodes CASSYDSPNGYTF. The entire variable domain, with the rest obtained from reference TRBV5-1 and TRBJ1-2, is as follows: KAGVTQTPRYLIKTRGQQVTLSCSPISGHRSVSWYQQTPGQGLQFLFEYFSETQRNKGNFPGRFSGRQFSNSRSEMNVSTLELGDSALYLCASSYDSPNGYTFGSGTRLTVV.

The genes are TRBV24-1 and TRBJ2-1; D is unclear. Germline CDR1 is KGHDR and CDR2 is SFDVKD. The CDR3 runs 14 residues. The germline V and J ends were trimmed by 4 bases and 11 bases, with 17 bases remaining between them. This CDR3 is CATSEVNTFPQQFF. As DNA, the CDR3 is TGTGCCACCAGTGAGGTCAACACCTTCCCCCAGCAGTTCTTC.

The rearrangement joins TRBV30 to TRBJ1-5, with 9 bases lining up with TRBD1. Per germline, CDR1 GTSNPN and CDR2 SVGIG (reference sequence). V dropped 3 bases and J dropped 6; count of bases not matched to a gene: 6. This CDR3 contains 14 residues. The CDR3 DNA follows: TGTGCCTGGAGGGAGGACAGGGGCGGTCAGCCCCAGCATTTT. Protein product: CAWREDRGGQPQHF.

A single count supports this clone. This sequence joins TRBV19 and TRBJ1-5; D unresolved. The CDR3 covers 15 residues. Trimming took 3 bases from V and 0 from J, leaving 9 bases between them. Germline V lookup: CDR1 LNHDA, CDR2 SQIVND (reference sequence). CDR3 region: CASSMARNSNQPQHF. The CDR3 nucleotides read TGTGCCAGTAGTATGGCTAGAAATAGCAATCAGCCCCAGCATTTT.

A single count supports this clone. The V gene is TRBV6-5, the J gene TRBJ2-1, with 8 bases lining up with TRBD2. Trimming took 4 bases from V and 7 from J; bases not matched to a gene: 12. CDR3 length: 16 residues. CDR1 MNHEY and CDR2 SVGAGI come from the germline V gene. CDR3 loop: CASSSNSGALGNEQFF. The CDR3 DNA reads TGTGCCAGCAGTTCTAATAGCGGGGCCCTCGGTAATGAGCAGTTCTTC.

The chain has TRBV4-1 and TRBJ1-4, with TRBD1 matching 11 bases. The germline V gene encodes CDR1 MGHRA and CDR2 YSYEKL. V shed 4 bases and J 0 bases; nucleotides not matched to a gene: 1. This CDR3 comprises 16 residues. The CDR3 loop is CASSPGQGATNEKLFF. The CDR3 bases are TGCGCCAGCAGCCCGGGACAGGGGGCAACTAATGAAAAACTGTTTTTT.

The chain employs TRBV7-3 and TRBJ2-5; no definite D call. Germline V gives CDR1 SGHTA, CDR2 FQGTGA. V lost 2 bases and J 2 bases, leaving 12 bases between the germline ends. This CDR3 contains 15 residues. In nucleotides, the CDR3 is TGTGCCAGCAGCTTAGGTGTAGCTGCACAAGAGACCCAGTACTTC. As protein: CASSLGVAAQETQYF.

This CDR3 is CASSQRTAETQYF. Here the CDR3 DNA reads TGTGCCAGCAGTCAAAGGACAGCGGAGACCCAGTACTTC. The rearrangement joins TRBV27 to TRBJ2-5, with D possibly matching TRBD1 (6 bases). There are 13 residues in the CDR3. In germline, CDR1 is MNHEY, CDR2 SMNVEV (reference sequence). V was trimmed by 5 bases and J by 5 bases, leaving 12 bases between them.

The rearrangement joins TRBV4-2 to TRBJ2-7, with 10 bases lining up with TRBD2. The V segment lost 2 bases and the J segment 3 bases; nucleotides outside the gene matches: 4. Germline V gene lookup returns CDR1 LGHNA and CDR2 YNFKEQ. CDR3 length equals 15 residues. The chain's CDR3 is CASSQNLAGVYEQYF. The CDR3 DNA reads TGTGCCAGCAGCCAAAATCTAGCGGGAGTCTACGAGCAGTACTTC.

Remarks on this clone: Other DNA sequences in the same sample also yield this CDR3. The rearrangement uses TRBV18 and TRBJ1-1; 11 bases align to TRBD1. The CDR3 is 14 residues long. Germline assignment: CDR1 KGHSH and CDR2 LQKENI. Trimming removed 6 bases from V and 4 bases from J; junction bases left unmatched: 4. In nucleotides, the CDR3 is TGTGCCAGCTCTCCAGGACAGGGGGCCACTGAAGCTTTCTTT. Encoded protein: CASSPGQGATEAFF.

The chain is built from TRBV7-9 and TRBJ1-4; TRBD1 matches at 9 bases. With V trimmed by 4 bases and J by 7 bases, 7 bases remained unmatched. Germline V gene lookup returns CDR1 SEHNR and CDR2 FQNEAQ (reference sequence). This CDR3 spans 15 amino acids. The CDR3 loop is CASSWDRERGEKLFF. For the CDR3, the DNA is TGTGCCAGCAGCTGGGACAGGGAGAGGGGTGAAAAACTGTTTTTT.

The chain combines TRBV5-5 with TRBJ2-5; TRBD1 matches 7 bases. CDR3 size: 17 residues. J lost 1 base, V lost 0 bases, and 9 bases had no gene match. Germline loops: CDR1 SGHKS, CDR2 YYEKEE (reference sequence). Here the CDR3 reads CASSLATGRVLQETQYF. The CDR3 DNA follows: TGTGCCAGCAGCTTGGCGACAGGGCGAGTCCTCCAAGAGACCCAGTACTTC. The full variable domain, completed using reference TRBV5-5 and TRBJ2-5, is DAGVTQSPTHLIKTRGQQVTLRCSPISGHKSVSWYQQVLGQGPQFIFQYYEKEERGRGNFPDRFSARQFPNYSSELNVNALLLGDSALYLCASSLATGRVLQETQYFGPGTRLLVL.

The chain has TRBV4-3 and TRBJ2-5; 8 bases align to TRBD2. Germline loops: CDR1 LGHNA, CDR2 YSLEER. This CDR3 contains 15 residues. The V segment lost 0 bases and the J segment 5 bases; nucleotides outside the gene matches: 5. CDR3 DNA: TGCGCCAGCAGCCAAGAGGGGCGGGAGGAGGAGACCCAGTACTTC. Protein: CASSQEGREEETQYF.

This chain uses TRBV12-3 or TRBV12-4 with TRBJ2-5; D is unclear. CDR3 length: 11 residues. Trimming took off 7 bases at V and 5 bases at J, with 8 bases between the two ends. The CDR3 loop is CASKSWETQYF. The CDR3 nucleotides are TGTGCCAGCAAGAGCTGGGAGACCCAGTACTTC.

The V call is TRBV5-1, the J call TRBJ1-2; maybe TRBD1 (5 bases). Germline lookup yields CDR1 SGHRS and CDR2 YFSETQ. CDR3 length: 13 amino acids. V was cut by 6 bases and J by 2 bases, with 11 bases left in between. The CDR3: CASTMGGNYGYTF. The CDR3 nucleotides read TGCGCCAGCACCATGGGGGGGAACTATGGCTACACCTTC.

The rearrangement uses TRBV11-2 and TRBJ1-1; perhaps TRBD1 as D (6 bases). The V and J ends lost 4 bases and 5 bases respectively, with 8 bases between them. The CDR3 is made up of 12 amino acids. Looked up from germline, CDR1 is SGHAT and CDR2 is FQNNGV. The CDR3 spells CASSWQGTEAFF. Here the CDR3 DNA reads TGTGCCAGCAGCTGGCAGGGGACTGAAGCTTTCTTT.

This clone was recorded only once. This chain joins TRBV27 and TRBJ2-7; D is uncertain. The CDR3 runs to 13 residues. Trimming cost V 3 bases and J 0 bases, with 6 bases left between them. Germline CDR1 is MNHEY and CDR2 is SMNVEV (reference sequence). The CDR3 protein is CASSLRYSYEQYF. The DNA of the CDR3 is TGTGCCAGCAGTTTGAGATACTCCTACGAGCAGTACTTC.

This sequence joins TRBV28 and TRBJ1-2, with 7 bases that match TRBD1. With 6 bases clipped from V and 2 bases from J, the junction kept 9 bases outside the gene matches. Germline V CDR1 and CDR2: MDHEN, SYDVKM. The CDR3 sequence is 15 residues long. The CDR3 coding sequence is TGTGCCAGCAGACCCCCGGGACAGCAAAACTATGGCTACACCTTC. It is translated as CASRPPGQQNYGYTF.

The chain links TRBV30 to TRBJ1-6; a possible D gene is TRBD1 (5 bases). Germline-derived CDR1 and CDR2 are GTSNPN and SVGIG (reference sequence). V gave up 3 bases and J gave up 6 bases, with 12 bases separating them. CDR3 length: 14 residues. The chain's CDR3 is CAWSAGGLNSPLHF. The CDR3 nucleotides read TGTGCCTGGAGCGCCGGGGGTCTTAATTCACCCCTCCACTTT.

This chain joins TRBV15 and TRBJ1-3, with 8 positions matching TRBD1. With 7 bases clipped from V and 3 bases from J, the junction kept 2 bases outside the gene matches. This CDR3 region has 13 residues. CDR1 and CDR2 from the germline V gene are LNHNV and YYDKDF (reference sequence). The CDR3 loop is CATTDRGGNTIYF. In nucleotides, the CDR3 is TGTGCCACCACAGACAGGGGTGGAAACACCATATATTTT.

CDR3 DNA sequence: TGTGCCAGCAGCTTAGAACAGGGGTCCCACGAGCAGTACTTC. It specifies CASSLEQGSHEQYF. The chain carries TRBV11-2 and TRBJ2-7; 7 nucleotides match TRBD1. This CDR3 is built from 14 residues. The germline gives CDR1 SGHAT, CDR2 FQNNGV. V was clipped by 0 bases and J by 5 bases; unmatched bases: 4.

The rearrangement links TRBV3-1 (or the pseudogene TRBV3-2) to TRBJ1-6; D gene ambiguous. Germline values: CDR1 LGHDT, CDR2 YNNKEL (reference sequence). The V end lost 1 base, the J end lost 6 bases, and 10 bases lay between the germline ends. CDR3 length: 15 amino acids. CDR3 DNA sequence: TGTGCCAGCAGCCAAGGCTTTCGGGGTAATTCACCCCTCCACTTT. Translating gives CASSQGFRGNSPLHF.